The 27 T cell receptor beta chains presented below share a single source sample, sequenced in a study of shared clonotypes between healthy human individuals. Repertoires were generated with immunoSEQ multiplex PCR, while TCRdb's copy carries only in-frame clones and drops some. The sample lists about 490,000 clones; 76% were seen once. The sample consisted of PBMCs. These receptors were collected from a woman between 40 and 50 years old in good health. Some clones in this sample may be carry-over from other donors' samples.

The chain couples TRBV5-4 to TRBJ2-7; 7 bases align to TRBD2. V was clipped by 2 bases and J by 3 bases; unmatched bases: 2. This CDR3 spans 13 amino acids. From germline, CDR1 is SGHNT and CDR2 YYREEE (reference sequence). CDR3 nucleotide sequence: TGTGCCAGCAGCTTAGGACTAGACTACGAGCAGTACTTC. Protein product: CASSLGLDYEQYF.

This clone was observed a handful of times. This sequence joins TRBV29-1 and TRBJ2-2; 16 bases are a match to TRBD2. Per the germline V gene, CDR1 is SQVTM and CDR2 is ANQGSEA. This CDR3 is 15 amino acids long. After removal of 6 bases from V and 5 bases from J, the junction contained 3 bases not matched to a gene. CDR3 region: CSVGLAGGPTGELFF. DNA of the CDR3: TGCAGCGTGGGACTAGCGGGAGGGCCAACCGGGGAGCTGTTTTTT.

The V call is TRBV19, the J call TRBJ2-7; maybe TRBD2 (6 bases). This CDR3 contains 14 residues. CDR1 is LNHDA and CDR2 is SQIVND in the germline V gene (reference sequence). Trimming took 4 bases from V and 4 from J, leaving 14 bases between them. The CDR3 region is CASSNGGIGYEQYF. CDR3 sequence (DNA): TGTGCCAGTAGTAATGGCGGGATCGGATACGAGCAGTACTTC.

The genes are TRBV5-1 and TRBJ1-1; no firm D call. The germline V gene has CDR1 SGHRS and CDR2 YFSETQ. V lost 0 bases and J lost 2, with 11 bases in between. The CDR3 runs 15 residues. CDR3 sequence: CASSLVTVGNTEAFF. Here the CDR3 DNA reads TGCGCCAGCAGCTTGGTCACGGTGGGTAACACTGAAGCTTTCTTT.

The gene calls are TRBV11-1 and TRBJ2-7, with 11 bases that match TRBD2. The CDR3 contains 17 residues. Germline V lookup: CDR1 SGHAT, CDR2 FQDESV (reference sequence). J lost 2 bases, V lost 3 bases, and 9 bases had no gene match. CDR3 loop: CASSFKLGLAVTYEQYF. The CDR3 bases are TGTGCCAGCAGCTTCAAACTGGGACTAGCGGTAACCTACGAGCAGTACTTC.

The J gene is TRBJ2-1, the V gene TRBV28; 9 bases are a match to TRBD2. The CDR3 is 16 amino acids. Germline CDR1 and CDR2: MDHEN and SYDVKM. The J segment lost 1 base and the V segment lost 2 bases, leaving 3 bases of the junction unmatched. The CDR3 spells CASSLISGGSYNEQFF. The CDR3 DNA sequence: TGTGCCAGCAGTTTAATTAGCGGGGGTTCCTACAATGAGCAGTTCTTC.

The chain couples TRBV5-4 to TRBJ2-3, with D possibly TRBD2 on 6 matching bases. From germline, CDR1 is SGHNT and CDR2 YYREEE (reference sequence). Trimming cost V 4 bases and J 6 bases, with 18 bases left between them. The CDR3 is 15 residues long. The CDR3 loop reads CASSAADGSQDTQYF. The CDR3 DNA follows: TGTGCCAGCAGCGCTGCCGACGGGAGTCAGGATACGCAGTATTTT.

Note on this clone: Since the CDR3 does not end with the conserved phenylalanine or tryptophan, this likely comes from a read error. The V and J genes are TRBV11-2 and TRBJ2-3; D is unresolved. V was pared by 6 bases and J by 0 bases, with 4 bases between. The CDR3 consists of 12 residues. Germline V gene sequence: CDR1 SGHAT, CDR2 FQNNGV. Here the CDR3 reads CASRASTDTQYL. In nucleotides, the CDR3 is TGTGCCAGCAGGGCTAGCACAGATACGCAGTATCTT.

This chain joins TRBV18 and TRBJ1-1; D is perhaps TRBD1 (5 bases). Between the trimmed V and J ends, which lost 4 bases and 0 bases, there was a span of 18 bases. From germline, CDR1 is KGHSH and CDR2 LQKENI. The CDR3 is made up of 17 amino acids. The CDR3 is CASSRGAKRAVNTEAFF. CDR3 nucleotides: TGTGCCAGCTCACGTGGGGCAAAGAGAGCCGTGAACACTGAAGCTTTCTTT.

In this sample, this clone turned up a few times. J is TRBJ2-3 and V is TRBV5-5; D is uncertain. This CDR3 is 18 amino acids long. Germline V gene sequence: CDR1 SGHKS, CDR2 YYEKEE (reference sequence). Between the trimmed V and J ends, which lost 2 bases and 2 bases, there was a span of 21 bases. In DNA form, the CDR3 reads TGTGCCAGCAGCTTTCGGCAGGTTGCGGCCACCACCACAGATACGCAGTATTTT. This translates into CASSFRQVAATTTDTQYF.

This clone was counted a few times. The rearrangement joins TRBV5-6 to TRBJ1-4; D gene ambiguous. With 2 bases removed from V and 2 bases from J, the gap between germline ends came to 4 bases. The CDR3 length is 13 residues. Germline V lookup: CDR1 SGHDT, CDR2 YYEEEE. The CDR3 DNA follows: TGTGCCAGCAGCTTTGGGACTAATGAAAAACTGTTTTTT. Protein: CASSFGTNEKLFF. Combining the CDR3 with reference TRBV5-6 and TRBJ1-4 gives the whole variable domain DAGVTQSPTHLIKTRGQQVTLRCSPKSGHDTVSWYQQALGQGPQFIFQYYEEEERQRGNFPDRFSGHQFPNYSSELNVNALLLGDSALYLCASSFGTNEKLFFGSGTQLSVL.

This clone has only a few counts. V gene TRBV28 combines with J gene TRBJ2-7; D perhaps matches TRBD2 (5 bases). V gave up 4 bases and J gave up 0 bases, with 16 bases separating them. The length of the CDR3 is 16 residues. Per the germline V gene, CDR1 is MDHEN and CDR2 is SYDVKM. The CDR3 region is CASSYGVGVSSYEQYF. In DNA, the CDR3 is TGTGCCAGCAGTTATGGGGTGGGAGTTAGCTCCTACGAGCAGTACTTC.

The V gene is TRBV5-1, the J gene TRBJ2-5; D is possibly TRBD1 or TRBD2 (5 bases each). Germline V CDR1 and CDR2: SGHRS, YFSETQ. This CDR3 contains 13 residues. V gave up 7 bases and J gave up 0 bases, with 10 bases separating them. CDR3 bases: TGCGCCAGCCAGGGACCTAACCAAGAGACCCAGTACTTC. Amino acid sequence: CASQGPNQETQYF.

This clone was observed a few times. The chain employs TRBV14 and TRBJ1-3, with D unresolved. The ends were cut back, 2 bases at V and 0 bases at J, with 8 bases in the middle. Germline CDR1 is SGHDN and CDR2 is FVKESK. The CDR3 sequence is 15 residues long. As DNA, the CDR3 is TGTGCCAGCAGCCAACTGCAGGACTCTGGAAACACCATATATTTT. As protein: CASSQLQDSGNTIYF.

The DNA for the CDR3 is TGTGCCAGCATGTATCCGGGAAACTATGGCTACACCTTC. Protein product: CASMYPGNYGYTF. The chain combines TRBV28 with TRBJ1-2; no definite D call. CDR1 is MDHEN and CDR2 is SYDVKM in the germline V gene. The V end was cut by 7 bases, the J end by 2 bases, with 11 bases between. This CDR3 has 13 amino acids.

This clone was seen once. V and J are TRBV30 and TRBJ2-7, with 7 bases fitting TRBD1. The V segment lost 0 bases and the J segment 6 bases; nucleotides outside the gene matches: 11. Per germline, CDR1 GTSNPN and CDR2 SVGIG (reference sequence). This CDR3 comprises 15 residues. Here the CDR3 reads CAWSVYGTVPSEQYF. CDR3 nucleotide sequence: TGTGCCTGGAGTGTCTATGGGACAGTTCCCTCCGAGCAGTACTTC.

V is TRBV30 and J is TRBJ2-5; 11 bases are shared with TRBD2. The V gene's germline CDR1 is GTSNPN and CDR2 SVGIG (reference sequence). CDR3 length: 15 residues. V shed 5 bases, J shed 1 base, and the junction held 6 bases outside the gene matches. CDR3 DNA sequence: TGTGCCTGGGGCCCGGGACTAGCGGTCCAAGAGACCCAGTACTTC. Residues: CAWGPGLAVQETQYF.

The CDR3 loop is CASSLRLAGDEQFF. The CDR3 DNA reads as TGTGCCAGCAGCTTAAGGCTAGCGGGAGATGAGCAGTTCTTC. The rearrangement uses TRBV7-3 and TRBJ2-1; the match to TRBD2 covers 10 bases. The germline gives CDR1 SGHTA, CDR2 FQGTGA. This CDR3 region has 14 residues. The trim removed 1 base at V and 8 bases at J, leaving 2 bases unmatched.

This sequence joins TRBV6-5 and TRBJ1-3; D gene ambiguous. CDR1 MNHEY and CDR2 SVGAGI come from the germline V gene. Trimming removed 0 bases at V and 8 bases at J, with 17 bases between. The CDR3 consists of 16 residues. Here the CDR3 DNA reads TGTGCCAGCAGTTACTCGGCAACAGTGGCCTTAGACACCATATATTTT. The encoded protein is CASSYSATVALDTIYF.

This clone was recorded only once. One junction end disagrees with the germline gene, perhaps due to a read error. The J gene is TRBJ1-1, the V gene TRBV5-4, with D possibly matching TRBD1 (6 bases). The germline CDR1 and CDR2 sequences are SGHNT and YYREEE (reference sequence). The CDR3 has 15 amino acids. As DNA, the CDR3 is TGCGCCAGCAGCCGCCGGGGGGGCGGGAACACTGAAGCTTTCTTT. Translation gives CASSRRGGGNTEAFF.

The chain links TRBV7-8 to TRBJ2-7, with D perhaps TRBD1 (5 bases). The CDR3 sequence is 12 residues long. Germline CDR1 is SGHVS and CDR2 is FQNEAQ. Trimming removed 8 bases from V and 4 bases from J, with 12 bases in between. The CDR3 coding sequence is TGTGCCAGCTCCGGACATCGATACGAGCAGTACTTC. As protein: CASSGHRYEQYF.

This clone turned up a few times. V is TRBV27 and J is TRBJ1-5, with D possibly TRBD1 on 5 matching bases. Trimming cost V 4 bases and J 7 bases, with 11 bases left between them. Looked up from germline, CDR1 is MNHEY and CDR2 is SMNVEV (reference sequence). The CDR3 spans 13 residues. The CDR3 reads CASSSDKRQPQHF. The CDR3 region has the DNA TGTGCCAGCAGTTCGGACAAGAGGCAGCCCCAGCATTTT.

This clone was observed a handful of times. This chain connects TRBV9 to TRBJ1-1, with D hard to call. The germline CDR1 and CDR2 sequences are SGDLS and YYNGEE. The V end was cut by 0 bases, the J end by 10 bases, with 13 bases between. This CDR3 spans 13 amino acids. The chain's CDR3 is CASSVGTGVSAFF. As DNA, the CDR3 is TGTGCCAGCAGCGTAGGGACGGGAGTATCAGCTTTCTTT. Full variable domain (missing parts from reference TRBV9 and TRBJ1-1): DSGVTQTPKHLITATGQRVTLRCSPRSGDLSVYWYQQSLDQGLQFLIQYYNGEERAKGNILERFSAQQFPDLHSELNLSSLELGDSALYFCASSVGTGVSAFFGQGTRLTVV.

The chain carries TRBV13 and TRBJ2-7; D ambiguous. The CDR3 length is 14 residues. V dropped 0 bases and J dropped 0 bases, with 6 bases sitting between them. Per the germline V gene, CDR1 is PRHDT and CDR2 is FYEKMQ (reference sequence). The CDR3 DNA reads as TGTGCCAGCAGCTTAGGTCCCCCCTCCTACGAGCAGTACTTC. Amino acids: CASSLGPPSYEQYF.

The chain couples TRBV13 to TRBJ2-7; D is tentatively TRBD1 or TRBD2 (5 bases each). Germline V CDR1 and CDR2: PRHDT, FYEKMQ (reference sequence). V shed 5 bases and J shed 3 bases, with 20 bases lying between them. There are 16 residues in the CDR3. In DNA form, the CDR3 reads TGTGCCAGCAGCCCCCGGGACCAGAGCCCACTCTACGAGCAGTACTTC. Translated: CASSPRDQSPLYEQYF.

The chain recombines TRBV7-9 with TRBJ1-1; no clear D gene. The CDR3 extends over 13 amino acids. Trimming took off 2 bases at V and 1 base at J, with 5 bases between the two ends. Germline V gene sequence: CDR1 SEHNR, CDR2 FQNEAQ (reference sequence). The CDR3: CASSLRRNTEAFF. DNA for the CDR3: TGTGCCAGCAGCTTAAGGCGGAACACTGAAGCTTTCTTT. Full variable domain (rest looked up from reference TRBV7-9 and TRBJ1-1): DTGVSQNPRHKITKRGQNVTFRCDPISEHNRLYWYRQTLGQGPEFLTYFQNEAQLEKSRLLSDRFSAERPKGSFSTLEIQRTEQGDSAMYLCASSLRRNTEAFFGQGTRLTVV.

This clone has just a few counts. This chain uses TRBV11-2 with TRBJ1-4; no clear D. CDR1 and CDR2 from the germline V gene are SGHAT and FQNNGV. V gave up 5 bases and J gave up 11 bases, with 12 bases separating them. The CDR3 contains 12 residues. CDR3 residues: CASSATAGKLFF. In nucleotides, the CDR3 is TGTGCCAGCAGCGCAACAGCGGGGAAACTGTTTTTT.